The rows below give T cell receptor beta chains drawn from one sample of a study of cytotoxic CD8 clonotypes in ibrutinib-treated CLL. Here immunoSEQ multiplex PCR was the method, and the copy in TCRdb shows in-frame clones only, minus some. This sample yields 200,000 or so clones, of which 75% to 85% are seen a single time; over 10% belongs to the top ten. The sample consisted of PBMCs, taken after 12 months of ibrutinib treatment. Receptor source: a human donor with chronic lymphocytic leukemia. Both conserved end residues are part of each CDR3. A D gene is named only where the DNA matches it firmly.

TRBD2,TRBJ2-7,TRBV11-2,CASSLPHPSGASEQYF
.,TRBJ2-7,TRBV23-1,CASRPKHREAYEQYF
TRBD1,TRBJ1-1,TRBV5-1,CASSLDTGGIEEAFF
.,TRBJ1-2,TRBV5-1,CASSLEAGGYTF
.,TRBJ2-1,TRBV7-3,CASSSPTAPNEQFF
.,TRBJ2-3,TRBV11-2,CASSVGQRVGPDTQYF
.,TRBJ2-1,TRBV28,CASRGGADRLNEQFF
.,TRBJ2-6,TRBV5-1,CASSYDIPGGSGANVLTF
.,TRBJ2-2,TRBV5-1,CASSYGAGRTGELFF
.,TRBJ1-5,TRBV4-1,CASSPLVGSNQPQHF
TRBD2,TRBJ2-7,TRBV4-2,CASSQVATSGSPYEQYF
.,TRBJ1-2,TRBV2,CASSEISSRNYGYTF
.,TRBJ2-7,TRBV6-5,CASSYSAGEQYF
.,TRBJ2-2,TRBV7-8,CASSLEGQGGIGELFF
TRBD2,TRBJ2-5,TRBV28,CASSGSGGLDETQYF
.,TRBJ2-5,TRBV5-1,CASSFSGRLTSLETQYF
.,TRBJ1-2,TRBV14,CASSQVFSAGYTF
.,TRBJ2-5,TRBV15,CATSRDRGEETQYF
.,TRBJ1-1,TRBV7-9,CAARRTTSGTEAFF
TRBD2,TRBJ2-3,TRBV4-2,CASSQGTSGHTDTQYF
.,TRBJ2-3,TRBV5-1,CASSLGGTDTQYF
TRBD1,TRBJ2-5,TRBV28,CASTTGTGAETQYF
TRBD1,TRBJ1-1,TRBV19,CASLPGQRTEAFF
.,TRBJ1-2,TRBV28,CASNTRAAGYYGYTF
.,TRBJ1-5,TRBV27,CASSPTGSNQPQHF
.,TRBJ2-3,TRBV18,CASSPTTGIRLTDTQYF
.,TRBJ2-7,TRBV30,CAWSVYYEQYF
.,TRBJ2-4,TRBV19,CASSIEGAGGIQYF
.,TRBJ1-6,TRBV11-3,CASSRLQLKYNSPLHF
.,TRBJ1-2,TRBV19,CASSINREYGYTF
.,TRBJ2-7,TRBV5-4,CASSPPGATYEQYF
.,TRBJ2-3,TRBV6-5,CASSYSPMGTDTQYF
TRBD1,TRBJ1-3,TRBV6-5,CASTQGAFGNTIYF
.,TRBJ1-5,TRBV7-8,CASSLRAHGGDQPQHF
.,TRBJ1-1,TRBV11-3,CASSLGWGPSYTEAFF
.,TRBJ1-1,TRBV15,CATSSAISGFTEAFF
.,TRBJ2-5,TRBV7-3,CASSAGAGETQYF
.,TRBJ2-3,TRBV27,CASSLYPGTAGTQYF
TRBD1,TRBJ2-5,TRBV2,CASSILTGGQETQYF
.,TRBJ2-2,TRBV6-1,CASSEIAEAGELFF
.,TRBJ1-2,TRBV7-9,CASSLITVGGYGYTF
.,TRBJ2-7,TRBV6-1,CASTYNYEQYF
TRBD1,TRBJ2-7,TRBV28,CATSGQGAREQYF
.,TRBJ2-5,TRBV4-2,CASSQVSARHQYF
TRBD1,TRBJ2-3,TRBV2,CASGGQFTDTQYF
.,TRBJ1-4,TRBV6-1,CASSESSGRARATNEKLFF
TRBD1,TRBJ1-5,TRBV19,CASKVFDRGNQPQHF
.,TRBJ1-1,TRBV6-6,CASRPTTQGAFF
TRBD1,TRBJ2-7,TRBV6-1,CASDRTGAVNYEQYF
.,TRBJ2-1,TRBV2,CASTPDHEQFF
TRBD1,TRBJ2-1,TRBV11-1,CASSTWTGSSYNEQFF
TRBD2,TRBJ2-1,TRBV19,CATTGGTSFEQFF
.,TRBJ1-2,TRBV6-6,CASRSDYGYGYTF
.,TRBJ2-7,TRBV7-2,CASSPGHYEQYF
TRBD1,TRBJ2-7,TRBV10-3,CAISGDRSYEQYF